Sequencing of this T cell receptor beta chain was carried out in a study of CD8+CD57+ T cells in acquired aplastic anemia (dated by TCRdb to the late 2010s). At the level of the whole study: DNA extracted from sorted CD4+ and CD8+ cells had a mean of around 3.3 ug, with a range of 0.2 to 27.4 ug. CD8+CD57+ expansion was defined as a frequency above the mean frequency observed in healthy subjects. Overall results and qualifications from the work: Nearly 30 CD8+ CDR3 sequences were found in both patients and controls but appeared to be highly expressed in patients and within the immunodominant clones of the patients. Patients and healthy controls showed no significant difference in CD8+ Simpson's diversity (P=0.060).

This clonotype was observed many times. It lacks a known antigen. The sample holds no much larger clone one base away, and base qualities are not on file. Genomic DNA was used as template for profiling of TCR beta VDJ combinations and CDR3 sequences. TCR repertoire sequencing was run on an Illumina HiSeq 2000. As for the original processing: TRBV/TRBJ rearrangement plots, CDR3 size and DJ length profiles, and Simpson's diversity index were used to evaluate the repertoires. The immunodominant clone was defined as the most abundant DNA sequence in deep sequencing data. CDR3 amino acid sequences were screened for sharing across subjects and compared with published repertoires and the VDJdb database. TCRdb reworked the public reads: Q25 trimming with fastp, MiXCR clone assembly, productive beta chains retained. Rows are combined by CDR3 protein, so each entry shows the most common genes and DNA. The V and J calls were not made by the authors but by TCRdb's processing. The table for this sample lists 100,000 to 150,000 distinct CDR3 sequences; 40% of them were counted only once. Jointly, the top ten make up more than 2.5% of the sample.

Expansion of CD8+CD57+ cells had been shown by flow cytometry in the patients chosen for sequencing. Severe acquired aplastic anemia was diagnosed in all patients according to International Study of Aplastic Anemia and Agranulocytosis and Camitta criteria. No therapy had been received by the patients at the time of blood sampling. TCR repertoires of sorted CD4+ and CD8+ blood T cells from severe aplastic anemia patients and healthy subjects were deep-sequenced in the study. In the USA, patient enrollment took place under clinicaltrials.gov protocols 00001620, 01623167, 00001397, 00071045, 00081523 and 00961064. Ficoll-Paque density gradient centrifugation was used to isolate peripheral blood mononuclear cells. Before DNA extraction, CD4+ and CD8+ T cells were sorted by FACS or by magnetic beads. Ends trimmed: V by 1 base, J by 8 bases; bases unmatched to a gene: 9. From cysteine to phenylalanine, the CDR3 is 17 amino acids long. The entry retains the CDR3 DNA only, 51 bases that are in frame from base 1. CDR1 and CDR2 are read off the germline V gene as SGHTA and FQGNSA.

The sequenced material came from sorted CD4+, CD8+, or CD8+CD57+ T cells (not recorded which) from PBMCs. The clonotype originates from a human donor with aplastic anemia. In this chain, TRBV7-2 is recombined with TRBJ2-1, with 12 bases matching TRBD2. The CDR3 sequence is CASSLGLAGGQGDEQFF. The DNA sequence is given as TGTGCCAGCAGCTTAGGGCTAGCGGGGGGGCAGGGAGATGAGCAGTTCTTC.